This T cell receptor beta chain derives from a study of T cells in Graves' hyperthyroidism and ophthalmopathy. Broader study findings: Most thyroid clonotypes that were expanded above 0.001 also turned up in blood.

The CDR3 spans 13 residues. Germline assignment: CDR1 DFQATT and CDR2 SNEGSKA (reference sequence). V lost 6 bases and J lost 11; bases outside the gene matches: 13. To note about this clonotype: What it binds is unknown.

Amplified TCR beta CDR3 regions derived from RNA transcripts. RT-PCR in the first round (using the HTBI primer set) targeted the TCR CDR3. TCRdb re-called the multiplex PCR reads with MiXCR, one entry per CDR3 protein. Among more than 500,000 distinct CDR3 sequences, roughly 50% were seen once, and the ten largest hold around 19%. The sample taken for sequencing was peripheral blood or thyroid tissue (not recorded which). This clonotype was sampled from an adult woman with Graves' disease, either hyperthyroidism or ophthalmopathy (not recorded which). The V call is TRBV20-1, the J call TRBJ1-1; 9 nucleotides align to TRBD1. CDR3 amino acids: CSALQGAKNGAFF. Here the CDR3 DNA reads TGCAGTGCGCTACAGGGGGCTAAAAATGGGGCTTTCTTT.